This TCR beta chain was identified during a study of beta chain features in type 1 diabetes. Study-level results: Sampled from patients, naive, central memory and Treg TCRB repertoires appeared more similar than those sampled from healthy donors. The study left unresolved whether HLA type influences TCRB rearrangement. Overrepresentation of cells with high TCR expression could result from cDNA sequencing.

Details on this clone: Its antigen remains unknown.

The CDR3 is 17 residues long. Germline CDR1 reads MNHNS; CDR2 reads SASEGT. V gave up 2 bases and J gave up 7 bases; unmatched junction bases: 16. Sequenced material consisted of expressed TCRB transcripts (all of the isolated RNA was reverse transcribed). This table comes from immunoSEQ multiplex PCR, and its TCRdb copy is limited to in-frame clones, with some not included. The repertoire holds some 400,000 clones, around 16% seen once, with roughly 0.017% in the top ten. The TCR originated in a woman aged 18 to 35 in good health. The chain combines TRBV6-1 with TRBJ1-1; 7 bases are shared with TRBD1. Sequencing was performed on naive CD4+ T cells from blood. The CDR3 nucleotides are TGTGCCAGCAGTGAATCCCCGGACAGGACGAGGTGGGGTGAAGCTTTCTTT. This sequence encodes CASSESPDRTRWGEAFF.